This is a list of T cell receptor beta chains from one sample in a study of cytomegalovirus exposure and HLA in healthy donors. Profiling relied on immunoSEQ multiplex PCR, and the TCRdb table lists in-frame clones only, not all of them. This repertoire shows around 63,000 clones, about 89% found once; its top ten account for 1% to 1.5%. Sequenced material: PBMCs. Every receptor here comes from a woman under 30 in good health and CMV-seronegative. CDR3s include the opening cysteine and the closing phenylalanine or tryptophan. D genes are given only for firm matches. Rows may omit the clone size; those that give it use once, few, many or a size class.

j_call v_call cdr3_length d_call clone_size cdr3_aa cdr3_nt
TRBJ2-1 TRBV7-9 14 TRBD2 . CASSQPLAGNEQFF TGTGCCAGCAGCCAACCACTAGCGGGGAATGAGCAGTTCTTC
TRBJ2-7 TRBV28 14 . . CASTLEGAGYEQYF TGTGCCAGCACCTTGGAGGGGGCCGGCTACGAGCAGTACTTC
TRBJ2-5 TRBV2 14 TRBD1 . CASRHRDSQETQYF TGTGCCAGCAGGCACCGGGACAGCCAAGAGACCCAGTACTTC
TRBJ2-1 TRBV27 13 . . CASSPIEGDEQFF TGTGCCAGTAGCCCCATCGAGGGAGATGAGCAGTTCTTC
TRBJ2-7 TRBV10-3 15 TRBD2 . CAISEGGSGSGEQYF TGTGCCATCAGTGAAGGAGGTAGCGGGAGCGGCGAGCAGTACTTC
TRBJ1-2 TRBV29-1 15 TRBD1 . CSARAGTEPIGGYTF TGCAGCGCCCGGGCTGGGACAGAGCCTATCGGGGGCTACACCTTC
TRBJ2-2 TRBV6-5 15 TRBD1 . CASSPGQGRAGELFF TGTGCCAGCAGTCCGGGACAGGGAAGGGCCGGGGAGCTGTTTTTT
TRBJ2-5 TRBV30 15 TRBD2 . CAWRTSGGALETQYF TGTGCCTGGAGGACTAGCGGGGGGGCCTTGGAGACCCAGTACTTC
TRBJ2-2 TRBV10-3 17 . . CAISESVSGVRTGELFF TGTGCCATCAGTGAGTCGGTCTCGGGGGTAAGGACCGGGGAGCTGTTTTTT
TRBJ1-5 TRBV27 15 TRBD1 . CASRPGTGGNQPQHF TGTGCCAGCAGACCCGGGACAGGGGGCAATCAGCCCCAGCATTTT
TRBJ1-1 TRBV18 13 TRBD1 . CASSQGALTEAFF TGTGCCAGCTCACAGGGGGCGCTTACTGAAGCTTTCTTT
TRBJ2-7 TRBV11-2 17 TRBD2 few CASSLTRTSGALYEQYF TGTGCCAGCAGCTTAACTCGGACTAGCGGAGCCCTCTACGAGCAGTACTTC
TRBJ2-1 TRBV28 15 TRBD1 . CASSLPGGRYNEQFF TGTGCCAGCAGTTTACCAGGGGGCCGGTACAATGAGCAGTTCTTC
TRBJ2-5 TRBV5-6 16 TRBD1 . CASSFSGQGIQETQYF TGTGCCAGCAGCTTTTCGGGACAGGGGATCCAAGAGACCCAGTACTTC
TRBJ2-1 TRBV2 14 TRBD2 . CASRASGVYNEQFF TGTGCCAGCAGGGCCAGCGGGGTTTACAATGAGCAGTTCTTC
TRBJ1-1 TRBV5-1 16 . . CASSLFSRSENTEAFF TGCGCCAGCAGCCTCTTCTCCCGGAGCGAGAACACTGAAGCTTTCTTT
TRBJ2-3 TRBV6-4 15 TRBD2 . CASSDSPGGSDTQYF TGTGCCAGCAGTGACTCTCCGGGAGGCTCAGATACGCAGTATTTT
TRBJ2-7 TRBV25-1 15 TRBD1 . CASSEGNRGIYEQYF TGTGCCAGCAGTGAAGGGAACAGGGGGATCTACGAGCAGTACTTC
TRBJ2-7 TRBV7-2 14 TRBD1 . CASSSNGQVYEQYF TGTGCCAGCAGCTCTAATGGACAGGTGTACGAGCAGTACTTC
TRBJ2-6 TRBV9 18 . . CASSVSTFRGSGANVLTF TGTGCCAGCAGCGTCTCTACATTCAGGGGTTCTGGGGCCAACGTCCTGACTTTC